The 25 T cell receptor beta chains reported below all come from one sample, sequenced in a study of blood T cell repertoires in COVID-19. Clones were sequenced by immunoSEQ multiplex PCR, and TCRdb holds only the in-frame ones, with some missing. This table has some 330,000 clones, roughly four fifths appearing once. Specimen: PBMCs or T cells enriched from blood (not recorded which). These receptor sequences come from a woman aged 45-60 years who had recovered from COVID-19.

The genes are TRBV2 and TRBJ1-4; D unclear. Germline values: CDR1 SNHLY, CDR2 FYNNEI. V lost 6 bases and J 2 bases, leaving 13 bases between the germline ends. CDR3 length: 15 amino acids. CDR3 region: CASRGTVGTNEKLFF. The CDR3 nucleotides are TGTGCCAGCAGAGGAACGGTGGGCACTAATGAAAAACTGTTTTTT. The entire variable domain, with the rest obtained from reference TRBV2 and TRBJ1-4, is as follows: EPEVTQTPSHQVTQMGQEVILRCVPISNHLYFYWYRQILGQKVEFLVSFYNNEISEKSEIFDDQFSVERPDGSNFTLKIRSTKLEDSAMYFCASRGTVGTNEKLFFGSGTQLSVL.

V is TRBV11-3 and J is TRBJ1-1; a possible D gene is TRBD1 (5 bases). Germline lookup yields CDR1 SGHNT and CDR2 YENEEA. The CDR3 sequence is 14 residues long. Trimming shortened V by 6 bases and J by 3 bases, and 14 bases separated the two germline ends. CDR3 bases: TGTGCCAGCAGGAGGACCTTAGGGGACACTGAAGCTTTCTTT. Residues: CASRRTLGDTEAFF.

The CDR3 region is CASSGNLAGAYNEQFF. DNA of the CDR3: TGCGCCAGCAGCGGGAATCTAGCGGGGGCCTACAATGAGCAGTTCTTC. The chain employs TRBV5-1 and TRBJ2-1; the match to TRBD2 covers 10 bases. After removal of 4 bases from V and 2 bases from J, the junction contained 6 bases not matched to a gene. Germline-derived CDR1 and CDR2 are SGHRS and YFSETQ. The CDR3 totals 16 residues.

The V and J genes are TRBV5-1 and TRBJ1-2; 10 nucleotides match TRBD1. With V trimmed by 2 bases and J by 8 bases, 9 bases remained unmatched. Germline CDR1 and CDR2: SGHRS and YFSETQ. The CDR3 runs 15 residues. This CDR3 reads CASSLSSGTGVGYTF. DNA of the CDR3: TGCGCCAGCAGCTTATCAAGCGGGACAGGGGTCGGCTACACCTTC.

The chain uses TRBV23-1 and TRBJ1-3; D not resolved. Being an ORF, TRBV23-1 has a function that is uncertain. The CDR3 is made up of 10 amino acids. The germline V and J ends were trimmed by 7 bases and 15 bases, with 13 bases remaining between them. CDR3 residues: CASNPKEGYF. CDR3 bases: TGCGCCAGCAATCCGAAGGAGGGATATTTT.

This clone has a count of ten or more. This chain uses TRBV11-2 with TRBJ1-2, with D possibly being TRBD1 (5 bases). The germline CDR1 and CDR2 sequences are SGHAT and FQNNGV. This CDR3 is 11 amino acids long. Trimming pared 6 bases from V and 5 bases from J, leaving 7 bases between. The CDR3 is CASSGGYGYTF. The CDR3 nucleotides are TGTGCCAGCAGTGGGGGGTATGGCTACACCTTC.

The chain recombines TRBV7-6 with TRBJ1-6, with D possibly matching TRBD1 (5 bases). The V end lost 5 bases, the J end lost 8 bases, and 16 bases lay between the germline ends. The V gene's germline CDR1 is SGHVS and CDR2 FNYEAQ. There are 15 residues in the CDR3. Written as DNA, the CDR3 is TGTGCCAGCAGCCCCATCGGGGGAGATGATTCACCCCTCCACTTT. This codes for CASSPIGGDDSPLHF.

The chain links TRBV11-2 to TRBJ1-2, with a weak D call TRBD1 (6 bases). The V and J ends lost 6 bases and 3 bases respectively, with 17 bases between them. This CDR3 is built from 15 residues. CDR1 SGHAT and CDR2 FQNNGV come from the germline V gene. CDR3 region: CASSATGSRDYGYTF. As DNA, the CDR3 is TGTGCCAGCAGTGCCACAGGGTCCAGGGACTATGGCTACACCTTC.

The V call is TRBV18, the J call TRBJ2-3, with 12 bases matching TRBD2. The V gene's germline CDR1 is KGHSH and CDR2 LQKENI. The CDR3 loop spans 17 amino acids. With 5 bases clipped from V and 2 bases from J, the junction kept 8 bases outside the gene matches. This chain's CDR3 is CASSERTSGINTDTQYF. CDR3 nucleotides: TGTGCCAGCTCAGAACGGACTAGCGGGATAAACACAGATACGCAGTATTTT. Full variable domain (outside the CDR3, taken from reference TRBV18 and TRBJ2-3): NAGVMQNPRHLVRRRGQEARLRCSPMKGHSHVYWYRQLPEEGLKFMVYLQKENIIDESGMPKERFSAEFPKEGPSILRIQQVVRGDSAAYFCASSERTSGINTDTQYFGPGTRLTVL.

This clone came up a few times. The rearrangement uses TRBV30 and TRBJ1-5, with TRBD1 matching 8 bases. V shed 2 bases, J shed 7 bases, and the junction held 4 bases outside the gene matches. The germline V gene encodes CDR1 GTSNPN and CDR2 SVGIG (reference sequence). CDR3 length: 13 amino acids. CDR3 nucleotides: TGTGCCTGGAGTAGAACAGGGGGGCAGCCCCAGCATTTT. Residues: CAWSRTGGQPQHF.

The rearrangement uses TRBV6-2 or TRBV6-3 and TRBJ1-6; D unresolved. V gave up 2 bases and J gave up 10 bases, with 6 bases separating them. The germline CDR1 and CDR2 sequences are MNHEY and SVGEGT. The CDR3 is 12 residues long. CDR3 nucleotide sequence: TGTGCCAGCAGTTACGTGGCCTCACCCCTCCACTTT. Its translation is CASSYVASPLHF.

The chain has TRBV28 and TRBJ1-4; possibly TRBD1 for D (6 bases). The CDR3 spans 13 residues. The germline V gene has CDR1 MDHEN and CDR2 SYDVKM. V was cut by 6 bases and J by 5 bases, with 10 bases left in between. For the CDR3, the DNA is TGTGCCAGCAGAAGGGGGTCCAATGAAAAACTGTTTTTT. The encoded protein is CASRRGSNEKLFF.

The V gene is TRBV28, the J gene TRBJ1-2; D unresolved. The CDR3 length is 14 residues. The germline V gene encodes CDR1 MDHEN and CDR2 SYDVKM. The ends were cut back, 3 bases at V and 7 bases at J, with 15 bases in the middle. CDR3 nucleotides: TGTGCCAGCAGTTTTGGGCAGGTGCTGGGTGGCTACACCTTC. Its protein product is CASSFGQVLGGYTF.

The chain uses TRBV6-2 or TRBV6-3 and TRBJ1-5, with a possible D match to TRBD1 (6 bases). Germline V gene lookup returns CDR1 MNHEY and CDR2 SVGEGT. The CDR3 is made up of 17 amino acids. The V end lost 2 bases, the J end lost 7 bases, and 21 bases lay between the germline ends. This CDR3 reads CASSYPIGIQGLQPQHF. CDR3 DNA: TGTGCCAGCAGTTACCCGATAGGGATACAGGGCCTACAGCCCCAGCATTTT.

This chain connects TRBV3-1 (or the pseudogene TRBV3-2) to TRBJ2-1, with TRBD2 identical over 7 bases. Germline-derived CDR1 and CDR2 are LGHDT and YNNKEL (reference sequence). With V trimmed by 1 base and J by 9 bases, 15 bases remained unmatched. CDR3 length equals 17 residues. The CDR3 spells CASSQGRGTSMMGEQFF. CDR3 sequence (DNA): TGTGCCAGCAGCCAAGGGCGGGGGACTTCCATGATGGGTGAGCAGTTCTTC.

This chain connects TRBV4-3 to TRBJ1-6, with D uncertain. CDR3 size: 15 residues. The germline gives CDR1 LGHNA, CDR2 YSLEER. Trimming took 0 bases from V and 8 from J, leaving 11 bases between them. Written as DNA, the CDR3 is TGCGCCAGCAGCCAAGATCGGCAGGCCTATTCACCCCTCCACTTT. Protein: CASSQDRQAYSPLHF.

This sequence joins TRBV19 and TRBJ1-1; 11 nucleotides line up with TRBD1. There are 15 residues in the CDR3. Looked up from germline, CDR1 is LNHDA and CDR2 is SQIVND (reference sequence). The trim removed 3 bases at V and 2 bases at J, leaving 2 bases unmatched. The chain's CDR3 is CASSIGTGGNTEAFF. The CDR3 region has the DNA TGTGCCAGTAGTATCGGGACAGGGGGAAACACTGAAGCTTTCTTT.

V usage is TRBV12-1 and J usage is TRBJ2-5; the D call of TRBD2 is as the table states it, not checked on the DNA. TRBV12-1 is a pseudogene segment. The CDR3 extends over 15 amino acids. The chain's CDR3 is CASIPLLREQETQYF. The CDR3 nucleotides are TGTGCCAGCATCCCGCTTTTGAGGGAGCAAGAGACCCAGTACTTC.

This clone was seen a single time. J is TRBJ2-7 and V is TRBV19; 8 bases align to TRBD2. Per the germline V gene, CDR1 is LNHDA and CDR2 is SQIVND (reference sequence). The CDR3 length is 15 residues. The J segment lost 3 bases and the V segment lost 2 bases, leaving 6 bases of the junction unmatched. CDR3 coding DNA: TGTGCCAGTAGTATAAGCAGCCTAGCGGGCTACGAGCAGTACTTC. The encoded protein is CASSISSLAGYEQYF.

Here the CDR3 DNA reads TGTGCCAGCAGCTTAGGAGTAGTCCCCTACGAGCAGTACTTC. This gives the protein CASSLGVVPYEQYF. V gene TRBV7-8 combines with J gene TRBJ2-7, with D hard to call. Per the germline V gene, CDR1 is SGHVS and CDR2 is FQNEAQ. The CDR3 spans 14 residues. The V gene lost 1 base and the J gene lost 2 bases, with 9 bases spanning the gap.

The V call is TRBV5-6, the J call TRBJ2-5; TRBD2 aligns across 11 bases. There are 18 residues in the CDR3. The V and J ends lost 0 bases and 2 bases, in that order; junction bases with no gene match: 9. Germline V lookup: CDR1 SGHDT, CDR2 YYEEEE. The CDR3 region has the DNA TGTGCCAGCAGCTTGGGACCCGCTAGCGGGGGGCCTCAAGAGACCCAGTACTTC. Translation gives CASSLGPASGGPQETQYF.

This clone has a handful of counts. The V call is TRBV7-2, the J call TRBJ2-7, with TRBD2 matching over 11 bases. CDR3 length: 14 residues. Trimming cost V 4 bases and J 3 bases; bases outside gene matches: 2. Germline-derived CDR1 and CDR2 are SGHTA and FQGNSA. The CDR3 coding sequence is TGTGCCAGCAGCTCAACTAGCGGGAGCTACGAGCAGTACTTC. Its translation is CASSSTSGSYEQYF.

CDR3 DNA sequence: TGTGCCAGCAGCCCGACAGGAACTATTAACTATGGCTACACCTTC. Residues: CASSPTGTINYGYTF. This chain uses TRBV2 with TRBJ1-2, with D tentatively TRBD1 (6 bases). This CDR3 contains 15 residues. Trimming removed 6 bases at V and 1 base at J, with 15 bases between. The germline V gene encodes CDR1 SNHLY and CDR2 FYNNEI.

The gene calls are TRBV5-1 and TRBJ2-1, with TRBD2 matching over 13 bases. The CDR3 is 15 residues long. V lost 6 bases to trimming and J lost 9 bases; unmatched junction nucleotides: 9. Germline V gene sequence: CDR1 SGHRS, CDR2 YFSETQ. The CDR3 sequence is CASKSLAGGQGEQFF. The CDR3 DNA sequence: TGCGCCAGCAAATCACTAGCGGGAGGGCAGGGTGAGCAGTTCTTC.

This clone appeared a few times. The chain couples TRBV28 to TRBJ1-5; TRBD1 is a possible D gene (5 bases). CDR3 length equals 14 residues. V was trimmed by 3 bases and J by 5 bases, leaving 11 bases between them. Germline loops: CDR1 MDHEN, CDR2 SYDVKM. CDR3 DNA: TGTGCCAGCAGTTTCGGGGGGTTGGATCAGCCCCAGCATTTT. Translating gives CASSFGGLDQPQHF. Variable domain in full (rest from reference TRBV28 and TRBJ1-5): DVKVTQSSRYLVKRTGEKVFLECVQDMDHENMFWYRQDPGLGLRLIYFSYDVKMKEKGDIPEGYSVSREKKERFSLILESASTNQTSMYLCASSFGGLDQPQHFGDGTRLSIL.